These 17 T cell receptor beta chains originate from one sample sequenced in a study of blood T cell repertoires in COVID-19. Only in-frame clones appear in the TCRdb table, and some are missing; sequencing was by immunoSEQ multiplex PCR. This table holds approximately 250,000 clones, about nine tenths found once. Sequencing used PBMCs or T cells enriched from blood (not recorded which). Receptor source: a woman aged 40 to 49 with acute COVID-19.

The chain combines TRBV5-1 with TRBJ2-7, with 8 bases lining up with TRBD2. The CDR3 runs to 14 residues. CDR1 and CDR2 (germline): SGHRS, YFSETQ. With V trimmed by 5 bases and J by 6 bases, 10 bases remained unmatched. CDR3 in amino acids: CASSNSGTLGEQYF. CDR3 coding DNA: TGCGCCAGCAGTAATAGCGGGACTCTGGGCGAGCAGTACTTC.

This chain connects TRBV7-2 to TRBJ1-5; unclear D gene. V dropped 5 bases and J dropped 0 bases, with 11 bases sitting between them. The CDR3 is 15 residues long. Germline-derived CDR1 and CDR2 are SGHTA and FQGNSA. CDR3 sequence: CASSMYAPSNQPQHF. The DNA for the CDR3 is TGTGCCAGCAGCATGTACGCGCCTAGCAATCAGCCCCAGCATTTT.

The chain's CDR3 is CASNRGGNQPQHF. DNA for the CDR3: TGTGCCAGCAACAGAGGGGGAAATCAGCCCCAGCATTTT. The V gene is TRBV2, the J gene TRBJ1-5; possibly TRBD1 for D (6 bases). The germline CDR1 and CDR2 sequences are SNHLY and FYNNEI. The ends were cut back, 7 bases at V and 4 bases at J, with 11 bases in the middle. The CDR3 extends over 13 amino acids.

This chain connects TRBV4-1 to TRBJ2-7; D is ambiguous. The V end was cut by 1 base, the J end by 1 base, with 14 bases between. This CDR3 is built from 16 residues. Germline values: CDR1 MGHRA, CDR2 YSYEKL. The CDR3 DNA follows: TGCGCCAGCAGCCAAGCCATACGAGAGTTTTCCTACGAGCAGTACTTC. This translates into CASSQAIREFSYEQYF.

The chain joins TRBV5-4 to TRBJ2-2; TRBD2 matches at 7 bases. Unmatched junction bases numbered 3, after V lost 2 bases and J lost 2 bases. This CDR3 is 15 amino acids long. CDR1 is SGHNT, CDR2 YYREEE, per germline (reference sequence). CDR3 nucleotide sequence: TGTGCCAGCAGCTTAACAGCGGGAAACACCGGGGAGCTGTTTTTT. It translates to CASSLTAGNTGELFF.

This clone was seen a single time. The chain couples TRBV18 to TRBJ2-4; 7 positions match TRBD2. The V gene end was trimmed by 0 bases and the J gene end by 8 bases; junction bases not matched to a gene: 10. Germline V lookup: CDR1 KGHSH, CDR2 LQKENI. The length of the CDR3 is 16 residues. The CDR3 bases are TGTGCCAGCTCACCACCGGTCTCGGGCGGGAGATACATTCAGTACTTC. It is translated as CASSPPVSGGRYIQYF. The full variable domain, with the rest looked up from reference TRBV18 and TRBJ2-4, is NAGVMQNPRHLVRRRGQEARLRCSPMKGHSHVYWYRQLPEEGLKFMVYLQKENIIDESGMPKERFSAEFPKEGPSILRIQQVVRGDSAAYFCASSPPVSGGRYIQYFGAGTRLSVL.

The rearrangement links TRBV10-3 to TRBJ2-7, with 8 bases identical to TRBD1. Trimming at V came to 1 base and at J to 1 base, leaving 3 bases not matched to a gene. Germline V CDR1 and CDR2: ENHRY, SYGVKD. CDR3 size: 15 residues. In DNA, the CDR3 is TGTGCCATCAGTGAGTTAAACAGGGGGTCCTACGAGCAGTACTTC. The encoded protein is CAISELNRGSYEQYF.

J is TRBJ2-7 and V is TRBV5-6; maybe TRBD1 (6 bases). CDR3 size: 14 residues. CDR1 and CDR2 (germline): SGHDT, YYEEEE. Deletions cut 0 bases from V and 4 bases from J, with 11 bases between. In DNA form, the CDR3 reads TGTGCCAGCAGCTTGGGGGACACCAGATACGAGCAGTACTTC. Protein sequence: CASSLGDTRYEQYF.

The rearrangement joins TRBV20-1 to TRBJ2-7; 8 bases map to TRBD1. Looked up from germline, CDR1 is DFQATT and CDR2 is SNEGSKA (reference sequence). Unmatched junction bases numbered 4, after V lost 3 bases and J lost 3 bases. CDR3 length: 13 amino acids. Written as DNA, the CDR3 is TGCAGTGCTAGTGACGGACAGGGCTACGAGCAGTACTTC. Its protein is CSASDGQGYEQYF.

The J gene is TRBJ1-2, the V gene TRBV7-2, with unresolved D. The germline V and J ends were trimmed by 0 bases and 5 bases, with 7 bases remaining between them. CDR1 is SGHTA, CDR2 FQGNSA, per germline. This CDR3 is 13 amino acids long. The DNA of the CDR3 is TGTGCCAGCAGCTTAGCGTTCGGTTATGGCTACACCTTC. It codes for CASSLAFGYGYTF.

In DNA form, the CDR3 reads TGTGCCAGCAGCTTAGCGCCTGCCAGGGGGCGGGTCACTGAAGCTTTCTTT. Amino acid sequence: CASSLAPARGRVTEAFF. V gene TRBV7-6 combines with J gene TRBJ1-1; 8 bases are shared with TRBD1. Trimming took 0 bases from V and 4 from J; bases not matched to a gene: 10. The CDR3 has 17 amino acids. Germline V lookup: CDR1 SGHVS, CDR2 FNYEAQ.

This sequence joins TRBV9 and TRBJ1-4, with 7 bases that match TRBD1. CDR3 size: 18 residues. Germline lookup yields CDR1 SGDLS and CDR2 YYNGEE. V lost 0 bases and J lost 4; bases outside the gene matches: 12. Written as DNA, the CDR3 is TGTGCCAGCAGCGTAGGTTCGGCAGGGGGATTTGGTAATGAAAAACTGTTTTTT. Its translation: CASSVGSAGGFGNEKLFF.

V is TRBV27 and J is TRBJ2-3, with TRBD1 as a possible D gene (5 bases). V lost 2 bases, J lost 1 base, and 7 bases lay in between. The CDR3 sequence is 14 residues long. The germline V gene has CDR1 MNHEY and CDR2 SMNVEV (reference sequence). CDR3 nucleotide sequence: TGTGCCAGCAGTTTACTACAGGGCACAGATACGCAGTATTTT. Protein sequence: CASSLLQGTDTQYF.

This sequence joins TRBV5-1 and TRBJ2-2, with TRBD2 matching 9 bases. This CDR3 comprises 15 residues. The J segment lost 7 bases and the V segment lost 0 bases, leaving 4 bases of the junction unmatched. Looked up from germline, CDR1 is SGHRS and CDR2 is YFSETQ. The CDR3 sequence: CASSLVAGEVGELFF. The CDR3, as DNA: TGCGCCAGCAGCTTGGTAGCGGGAGAAGTCGGGGAGCTGTTTTTT. Using reference TRBV5-1 and TRBJ2-2 for the parts outside the CDR3, the full variable domain is KAGVTQTPRYLIKTRGQQVTLSCSPISGHRSVSWYQQTPGQGLQFLFEYFSETQRNKGNFPGRFSGRQFSNSRSEMNVSTLELGDSALYLCASSLVAGEVGELFFGEGSRLTVL.

The rearrangement uses TRBV10-3 and TRBJ1-1; the D is unclear. This CDR3 is built from 13 residues. V was trimmed by 7 bases and J by 3 bases, leaving 12 bases between them. Germline values: CDR1 ENHRY, CDR2 SYGVKD. CDR3 loop: CAIKEGEDTEAFF. CDR3 DNA sequence: TGTGCCATCAAGGAGGGAGAGGACACTGAAGCTTTCTTT.

J is TRBJ1-3 and V is TRBV6-5; D remains ambiguous. Looked up from germline, CDR1 is MNHEY and CDR2 is SVGAGI. V gave up 3 bases and J gave up 4 bases, with 16 bases separating them. The CDR3 has 16 residues. CDR3 in amino acids: CASSYNAVLQGNTIYF. As DNA, the CDR3 is TGTGCCAGCAGTTATAACGCAGTCTTGCAAGGAAACACCATATATTTT.

V gene TRBV28 combines with J gene TRBJ2-3; 7 nucleotides match TRBD1. Per the germline V gene, CDR1 is MDHEN and CDR2 is SYDVKM. The CDR3 totals 14 residues. With 3 bases clipped from V and 2 bases from J, the junction kept 2 bases outside the gene matches. CDR3 sequence (DNA): TGTGCCAGCAGTTTTGACAGGGACACAGATACGCAGTATTTT. Translated: CASSFDRDTDTQYF.